Here is one T cell receptor (beta chain) with its context. This sample stems from a study of technical replicates of blood from several donors. With 0 bases removed from V and 3 bases from J, the gap between germline ends came to 5 bases. CDR1 and CDR2 (germline): SGHDN, FVKESK. The CDR3 length is 14 residues. Produced via immunoSEQ multiplex PCR; TCRdb's table is partial and in-frame only. The sample has about 70,000 clones, roughly 92% seen once. The sample taken for sequencing was T cells isolated from PBMCs. The sequence came from a human donor in good health. V and J are TRBV14 and TRBJ2-2; D unclear. The CDR3 reads CASSQDKYTGELFF. CDR3 coding DNA: TGTGCCAGCAGCCAAGATAAATACACCGGGGAGCTGTTTTTT.